Each of the 20 T cell receptor beta chains below was sequenced from the same sample in a study of PD-L1 blockade in urothelial cancer. Profiling relied on immunoSEQ multiplex PCR, and the TCRdb table lists in-frame clones only, not all of them. The data hold about 17,000 clones, with roughly 90% observed a single time. The starting material was PBMCs, obtained around atezolizumab (anti-PD-L1) treatment. The receptors were sampled from a man aged 45-65 years with urothelial cancer.

This clone was found once. This chain connects TRBV30 to TRBJ2-5; TRBD2 agrees at 7 bases. V lost 3 bases and J lost 4; bases outside the gene matches: 11. CDR1 GTSNPN and CDR2 SVGIG come from the germline V gene (reference sequence). The CDR3 runs 15 residues. For the CDR3, the DNA is TGTGCCTGGAGCCCTCGCTTGGGAGGGGCAGAGACCCAGTACTTC. Translated, it gives CAWSPRLGGAETQYF. The whole variable domain, remainder taken from reference TRBV30 and TRBJ2-5, is SQTIHQWPATLVQPVGSPLSLECTVEGTSNPNLYWYRQAAGRGLQLLFYSVGIGQISSEVPQNLSASRPQDRQFILSSKKLLLSDSGFYLCAWSPRLGGAETQYFGPGTRLLVL.

The gene calls are TRBV7-9 and TRBJ1-5; D is unresolved. Trimming shortened V by 4 bases and J by 4 bases, and 26 bases separated the two germline ends. Germline V gene sequence: CDR1 SEHNR, CDR2 FQNEAQ (reference sequence). CDR3 length: 19 amino acids. The CDR3 loop reads CASSSGPRVDLVRNQPQHF. The CDR3 nucleotides are TGTGCCAGCAGCTCCGGACCGCGGGTAGACTTGGTGAGAAATCAGCCCCAGCATTTT.

This chain links TRBV27 with TRBJ2-2, with 9 bases matching TRBD2. The V gene's germline CDR1 is MNHEY and CDR2 SMNVEV (reference sequence). There are 15 residues in the CDR3. J was trimmed by 1 base and V by 6 bases; bases with no gene match: 3. The CDR3 nucleotides read TGTGCCAGCAGGTCACTAGCGGGGAACACCGGGGAGCTGTTTTTT. Translating it yields CASRSLAGNTGELFF.

The V gene is TRBV19, the J gene TRBJ2-3, with D possibly being TRBD1 (5 bases). Germline V gene sequence: CDR1 LNHDA, CDR2 SQIVND (reference sequence). The CDR3 covers 17 residues. Trimming cost V 3 bases and J 0 bases, with 16 bases left between them. CDR3: CASSMFSGPSSTDTQYF. The CDR3 DNA sequence: TGTGCCAGTAGTATGTTTTCAGGGCCGAGCAGCACAGATACGCAGTATTTT.

The V gene is TRBV18, the J gene TRBJ1-1; 8 bases align to TRBD1. Germline loops: CDR1 KGHSH, CDR2 LQKENI. The CDR3 spans 13 residues. V lost 7 bases, J lost 5 bases, and 6 bases stayed unmatched. As DNA, the CDR3 is TGTGCCAGCTTGCAGGGGGCGAATACTGAAGCTTTCTTT. Amino acids: CASLQGANTEAFF. Full variable domain (rest looked up from reference TRBV18 and TRBJ1-1): NAGVMQNPRHLVRRRGQEARLRCSPMKGHSHVYWYRQLPEEGLKFMVYLQKENIIDESGMPKERFSAEFPKEGPSILRIQQVVRGDSAAYFCASLQGANTEAFFGQGTRLTVV.

This sequence joins TRBV19 and TRBJ2-1; 10 positions agree with TRBD2. CDR3 length equals 13 residues. The germline gives CDR1 LNHDA, CDR2 SQIVND (reference sequence). Losses at the gene ends were 1 base for V and 12 bases for J; bases not matched to a gene: 3. The CDR3 here is CASSIGTSGSQFF. The DNA of the CDR3 is TGTGCCAGTAGTATAGGGACTAGCGGTTCGCAGTTCTTC.

The rearrangement uses TRBV6-1 and TRBJ1-5; D gene ambiguous. Deletions cut 6 bases from V and 0 bases from J, with 6 bases between. The CDR3 is 13 residues long. CDR1 and CDR2 (germline): MNHNS, SASEGT. DNA of the CDR3: TGTGCCAGCAGGGAGGTTAGCAATCAGCCCCAGCATTTT. Its translation is CASREVSNQPQHF.

The gene calls are TRBV25-1 and TRBJ1-2; D call uncertain. V was cut by 1 base and J by 3 bases, with 12 bases left in between. This CDR3 has 15 residues. Germline V lookup: CDR1 MGHDK, CDR2 SYGVNS. The CDR3 bases are TGTGCCAGCAGTGAATTGGGTGGGCAGCACTATGGCTACACCTTC. The encoded protein is CASSELGGQHYGYTF.

This rearrangement joins TRBV27 to TRBJ2-7, with no clear D. Germline loops: CDR1 MNHEY, CDR2 SMNVEV (reference sequence). Trimming shortened V by 5 bases and J by 3 bases, and 5 bases separated the two germline ends. CDR3 length: 11 residues. The CDR3 DNA reads as TGTGCCAGCAGTCCAATCTACGAGCAGTACTTC. Amino acid sequence: CASSPIYEQYF.

The rearrangement joins TRBV30 to TRBJ1-1; no clear D gene. Trimming stripped 2 bases from V and 3 bases from J, with 10 bases between. The CDR3 totals 13 residues. CDR1 and CDR2 (germline): GTSNPN, SVGIG (reference sequence). The DNA for the CDR3 is TGTGCCTGGAGTCCCCAGGTGGACACTGAAGCTTTCTTT. Encoded protein: CAWSPQVDTEAFF. Filled out from reference TRBV30 and TRBJ1-1, the complete variable domain reads SQTIHQWPATLVQPVGSPLSLECTVEGTSNPNLYWYRQAAGRGLQLLFYSVGIGQISSEVPQNLSASRPQDRQFILSSKKLLLSDSGFYLCAWSPQVDTEAFFGQGTRLTVV.

V gene TRBV30 combines with J gene TRBJ2-7; 9 positions agree with TRBD1. CDR3 size: 12 residues. Losses at the gene ends were 1 base for V and 5 bases for J; bases not matched to a gene: 0. Germline-derived CDR1 and CDR2 are GTSNPN and SVGIG (reference sequence). The CDR3 nucleotides read TGTGCCTGGAGTGGACAGGGGGACGAGCAGTACTTC. Translated: CAWSGQGDEQYF.

The chain couples TRBV10-3 to TRBJ2-7; TRBD1 matches 7 bases. The CDR3 has 12 amino acids. Germline V CDR1 and CDR2: ENHRY, SYGVKD. Losses at the gene ends were 8 bases for V and 0 bases for J; bases not matched to a gene: 1. In DNA form, the CDR3 reads TGTGCCATCCGGACAGGCTCCTACGAGCAGTACTTC. It encodes CAIRTGSYEQYF.

The chain employs TRBV6-1 and TRBJ1-2; perhaps TRBD1 as D (6 bases). The CDR3 is 13 amino acids. CDR1 and CDR2 (germline): MNHNS, SASEGT. V shed 4 bases and J shed 4 bases, with 10 bases lying between them. The CDR3 DNA follows: TGTGCCAGCAGTGCGGGACAAAGCTATGGCTACACCTTC. Its translation: CASSAGQSYGYTF.

This CDR3 reads CASSLEPGTNEQFF. The CDR3 nucleotides are TGCGCCAGCAGCTTGGAACCAGGCACCAATGAGCAGTTCTTC. The chain combines TRBV5-1 with TRBJ2-1, with no clear D. V was clipped by 0 bases and J by 6 bases, with 10 bases between them. The CDR3 length is 14 residues. The germline V gene has CDR1 SGHRS and CDR2 YFSETQ.

Here the CDR3 reads CASSVAERMTHNEQFF. The CDR3 DNA reads TGTGCCAGCAGCGTAGCTGAGAGGATGACCCACAATGAGCAGTTCTTC. The gene calls are TRBV9 and TRBJ2-1; D remains ambiguous. V lost 0 bases, J lost 5 bases, and 15 bases lay in between. CDR1 SGDLS and CDR2 YYNGEE come from the germline V gene. The CDR3 contains 16 residues.

This clone was seen a handful of times. This chain links TRBV14 with TRBJ2-5, with TRBD1 as a possible D gene (5 bases). V shed 0 bases and J shed 7 bases, with 15 bases lying between them. Germline V CDR1 and CDR2: SGHDN, FVKESK. There are 15 residues in the CDR3. CDR3 nucleotide sequence: TGTGCCAGCAGCCAAGATCCGGCAGGGTTGGGGACCCAGTACTTC. This codes for CASSQDPAGLGTQYF. The full variable domain, rest sourced from reference TRBV14 and TRBJ2-5, is EAGVTQFPSHSVIEKGQTVTLRCDPISGHDNLYWYRRVMGKEIKFLLHFVKESKQDESGMPNNRFLAERTGGTYSTLKVQPAELEDSGVYFCASSQDPAGLGTQYFGPGTRLLVL.

The chain combines TRBV4-3 with TRBJ2-3; 8 bases match TRBD2. Germline CDR1 is LGHNA and CDR2 is YSLEER. After removal of 0 bases from V and 2 bases from J, the junction contained 7 bases not matched to a gene. CDR3 length equals 17 residues. The CDR3 protein is CASSQEGGGLLTDTQYF. The CDR3 DNA follows: TGCGCCAGCAGCCAAGAGGGCGGGGGGCTCCTCACAGATACGCAGTATTTT.

The chain joins TRBV19 to TRBJ2-4; TRBD2 is a possible D gene (5 bases). CDR3 length: 15 amino acids. The germline V and J ends were trimmed by 0 bases and 9 bases, with 15 bases remaining between them. The V gene's germline CDR1 is LNHDA and CDR2 SQIVND (reference sequence). The CDR3 loop is CASSIDPGLAGIQYF. CDR3 DNA sequence: TGTGCCAGTAGTATAGATCCTGGGCTAGCAGGCATTCAGTACTTC. The whole variable domain, filled in from reference TRBV19 and TRBJ2-4, reads DGGITQSPKYLFRKEGQNVTLSCEQNLNHDAMYWYRQDPGQGLRLIYYSQIVNDFQKGDIAEGYSVSREKKESFPLTVTSAQKNPTAFYLCASSIDPGLAGIQYFGAGTRLSVL.

J is TRBJ2-3 and V is TRBV2, with 9 bases lining up with TRBD2. CDR1 is SNHLY and CDR2 is FYNNEI in the germline V gene. The V gene end was trimmed by 4 bases and the J gene end by 5 bases; junction bases not matched to a gene: 7. CDR3 size: 15 residues. The CDR3 is CASSASGIRVDTQYF. CDR3 nucleotides: TGTGCCAGCAGTGCTAGCGGGATAAGGGTAGATACGCAGTATTTT.

The J gene is TRBJ1-2, the V gene TRBV6-5; 7 nucleotides align to TRBD1. V lost 7 bases to trimming and J lost 4 bases; unmatched junction nucleotides: 6. Looked up from germline, CDR1 is MNHEY and CDR2 is SVGAGI. The length of the CDR3 is 13 residues. CDR3 protein: CASKMGQLYGYTF. The CDR3 DNA reads as TGTGCCAGCAAAATGGGACAGCTCTATGGCTACACCTTC.